The TCR beta chain described here comes from a study of T cell repertoires in cytomegalovirus infection. Across the whole study: Use of recently identified HLA-C-restricted and well-studied HLA-B-restricted CMV epitopes was part of the study. Public TCR beta signatures provided an indication of both CMV infection and a matching HLA type. Study results and caveats: HLA-C-restricted CMV clonotypes gave the most frequent clonotype in two of eight donors.

This clonotype was seen more than once but under ten times. Antigen: not known. The CDR3 sequence is 15 residues long. Trimming pared 3 bases from V and 5 bases from J, leaving 17 bases between. Germline-derived CDR1 and CDR2 are SGHRS and YFSETQ. TCRdb called the reads again in MiXCR, with one record for every CDR3 protein. The table has some 900,000 distinct CDR3 sequences, roughly 33% seen once; the top ten hold around 11%. The clonotype was recovered from a human donor in good health (CMV status not recorded). Some clones in this sample may be carry-over from other donors' samples. This specimen consisted of cultured CD8+ T cells from PBMCs, obtained from culture after CMV antigen stimulation. The chain is built from TRBV5-1 and TRBJ1-1, with a tentative D call TRBD1 (5 bases). The CDR3 here is CASSSTALVKTEAFF. In nucleotides, the CDR3 is TGCGCCAGCAGCTCGACAGCGCTAGTCAAGACTGAAGCTTTCTTT. Combining the CDR3 with reference TRBV5-1 and TRBJ1-1 gives the whole variable domain KAGVTQTPRYLIKTRGQQVTLSCSPISGHRSVSWYQQTPGQGLQFLFEYFSETQRNKGNFPGRFSGRQFSNSRSEMNVSTLELGDSALYLCASSSTALVKTEAFFGQGTRLTVV.